This is a list of T cell receptor beta chains from one sample in a study of shared clonotypes between healthy human individuals. Clones were sequenced by immunoSEQ multiplex PCR, and TCRdb holds only the in-frame ones, with some missing. This table has some 2 million clones, about 95% appearing once. Input material: naive CD4+ T cells sorted from blood. The receptors stem from a man between 18 and 29 years old in good health. CDR3s include the opening cysteine and the closing phenylalanine or tryptophan. D genes are given only for firm matches. Size is omitted from some rows. Given values are once, few, many or a class for expanded clones.

j_call: TRBJ1-4
d_call: .
v_call: TRBV5-1
clone_size: few
cdr3_aa: CASSERGEKLFF
cdr3_nt: TGCGCCAGCAGCGAACGGGGGGAAAAACTGTTTTTT

j_call: TRBJ2-1
d_call: TRBD2
v_call: TRBV5-1
clone_size: once
cdr3_aa: CASSSGTSAYEQFF
cdr3_nt: TGCGCCAGCAGCTCAGGCACTAGCGCGTATGAGCAGTTCTTC

j_call: TRBJ2-7
d_call: .
v_call: TRBV4-1
clone_size: .
cdr3_aa: CASSRDVGGAYEQYF
cdr3_nt: TGCGCCAGCAGCCGAGATGTAGGCGGGGCGTACGAGCAGTACTTC

j_call: TRBJ1-4
d_call: .
v_call: TRBV4-1
clone_size: .
cdr3_aa: CASSLQGLGSEKLFF
cdr3_nt: TGCGCCAGCAGCCTTCAGGGGTTGGGGAGTGAAAAACTGTTTTTT

j_call: TRBJ1-2
d_call: .
v_call: TRBV7-9
clone_size: .
cdr3_aa: CASSLASYGYTF
cdr3_nt: TGTGCCAGCAGCTTAGCGAGCTATGGCTACACCTTC

j_call: TRBJ1-6
d_call: TRBD1
v_call: TRBV6-5
clone_size: .
cdr3_aa: CATRIRGTNSPLHF
cdr3_nt: TGTGCCACCCGGATCAGGGGGACTAATTCACCCCTCCACTTT

j_call: TRBJ2-2
d_call: .
v_call: TRBV5-4
clone_size: .
cdr3_aa: CASSSGQGGTGELFF
cdr3_nt: TGTGCCAGCAGCAGCGGACAGGGAGGGACCGGGGAGCTGTTTTTT

j_call: TRBJ1-5
d_call: TRBD1
v_call: TRBV28
clone_size: .
cdr3_aa: CASSLYTGVGNQPQHF
cdr3_nt: TGTGCCAGCAGTTTATACACAGGGGTTGGCAATCAGCCCCAGCATTTT

j_call: TRBJ2-2
d_call: TRBD2
v_call: TRBV5-1
clone_size: .
cdr3_aa: CASSLLAGDAGELFF
cdr3_nt: TGCGCCAGCAGCTTACTAGCGGGAGACGCCGGGGAGCTGTTTTTT

j_call: TRBJ1-6
d_call: .
v_call: TRBV15
clone_size: .
cdr3_aa: CATSRALPEYSPLHF
cdr3_nt: TGTGCCACCAGCAGAGCCCTTCCAGAGTATTCACCCCTCCACTTT

j_call: TRBJ2-3
d_call: .
v_call: TRBV2
clone_size: .
cdr3_aa: CASSSRGTDTQYF
cdr3_nt: TGTGCCAGCAGCAGCCGCGGGACAGATACGCAGTATTTT